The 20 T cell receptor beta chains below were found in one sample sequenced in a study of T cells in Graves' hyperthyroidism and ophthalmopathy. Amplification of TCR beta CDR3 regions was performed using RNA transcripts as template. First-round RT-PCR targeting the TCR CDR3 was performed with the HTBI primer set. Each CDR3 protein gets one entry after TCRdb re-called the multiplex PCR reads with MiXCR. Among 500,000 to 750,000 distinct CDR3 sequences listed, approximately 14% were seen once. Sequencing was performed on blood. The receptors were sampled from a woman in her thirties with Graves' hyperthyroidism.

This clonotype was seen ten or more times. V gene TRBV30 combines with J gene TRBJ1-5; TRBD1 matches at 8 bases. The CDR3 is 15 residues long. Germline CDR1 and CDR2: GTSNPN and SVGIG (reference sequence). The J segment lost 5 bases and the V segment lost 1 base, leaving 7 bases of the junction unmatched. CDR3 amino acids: CAWSEGQGFYQPQHF. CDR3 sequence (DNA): TGTGCCTGGAGTGAAGGACAGGGATTCTATCAGCCCCAGCATTTT.

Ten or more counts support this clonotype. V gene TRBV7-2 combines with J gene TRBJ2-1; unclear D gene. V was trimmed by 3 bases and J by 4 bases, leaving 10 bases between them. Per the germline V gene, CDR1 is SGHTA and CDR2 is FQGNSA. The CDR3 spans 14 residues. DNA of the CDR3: TGTGCCAGCAGCTTGTCGGAAGAATACAATGAGCAGTTCTTC. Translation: CASSLSEEYNEQFF. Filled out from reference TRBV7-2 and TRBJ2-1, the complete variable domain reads GAGVSQSPSNKVTEKGKDVELRCDPISGHTALYWYRQSLGQGLEFLIYFQGNSAPDKSGLPSDRFSAERTGGSVSTLTIQRTQQEDSAVYLCASSLSEEYNEQFFGPGTRLTVL.

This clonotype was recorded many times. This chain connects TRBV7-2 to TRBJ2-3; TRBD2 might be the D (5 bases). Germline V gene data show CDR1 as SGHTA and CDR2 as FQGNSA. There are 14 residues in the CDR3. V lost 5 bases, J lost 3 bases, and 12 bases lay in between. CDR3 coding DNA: TGTGCCAGCAGCCTCCAGCGGAATACAGATACGCAGTATTTT. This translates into CASSLQRNTDTQYF.

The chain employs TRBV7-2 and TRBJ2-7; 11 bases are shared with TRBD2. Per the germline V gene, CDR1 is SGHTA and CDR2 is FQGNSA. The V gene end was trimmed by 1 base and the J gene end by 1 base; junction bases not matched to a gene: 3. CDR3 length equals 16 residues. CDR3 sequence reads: CASSLVGLAGSYEQYF. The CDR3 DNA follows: TGTGCCAGCAGCTTAGTAGGACTAGCGGGTTCCTACGAGCAGTACTTC.

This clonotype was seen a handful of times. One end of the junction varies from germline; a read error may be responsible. CDR3 protein: CASSLSSYKQYF. CDR3 coding DNA: TGTGCCAGCTCACTAAGCTCCTACAAGCAGTACTTC. The J gene is TRBJ2-7, the V gene TRBV18; D is undetermined. Germline CDR1 is KGHSH and CDR2 is LQKENI. The CDR3 has 12 residues.

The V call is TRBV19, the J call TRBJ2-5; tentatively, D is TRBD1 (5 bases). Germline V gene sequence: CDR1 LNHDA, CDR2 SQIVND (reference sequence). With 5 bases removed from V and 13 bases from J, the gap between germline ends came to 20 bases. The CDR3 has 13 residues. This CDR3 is CASSYQGSQTMYF. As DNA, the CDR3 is TGTGCCAGTAGTTATCAGGGCAGCCAGACAATGTACTTC.

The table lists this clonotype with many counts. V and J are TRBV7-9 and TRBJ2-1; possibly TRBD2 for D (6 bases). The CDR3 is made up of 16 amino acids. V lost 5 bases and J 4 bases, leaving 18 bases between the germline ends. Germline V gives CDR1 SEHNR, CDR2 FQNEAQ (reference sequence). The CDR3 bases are TGTGCCAGCAGCGCCCTAGCGTTGCCCGGTTACAATGAGCAGTTCTTC. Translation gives CASSALALPGYNEQFF. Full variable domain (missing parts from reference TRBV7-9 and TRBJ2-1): DTGVSQNPRHKITKRGQNVTFRCDPISEHNRLYWYRQTLGQGPEFLTYFQNEAQLEKSRLLSDRFSAERPKGSFSTLEIQRTEQGDSAMYLCASSALALPGYNEQFFGPGTRLTVL.

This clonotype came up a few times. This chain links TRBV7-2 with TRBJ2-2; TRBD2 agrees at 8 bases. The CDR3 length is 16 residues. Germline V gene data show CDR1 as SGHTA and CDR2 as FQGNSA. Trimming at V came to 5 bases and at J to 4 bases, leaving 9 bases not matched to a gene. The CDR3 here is CASSLFAGGPTGELFF. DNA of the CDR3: TGTGCCAGCAGCCTTTTTGCGGGAGGACCCACCGGGGAGCTGTTTTTT. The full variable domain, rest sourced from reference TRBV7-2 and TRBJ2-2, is GAGVSQSPSNKVTEKGKDVELRCDPISGHTALYWYRQSLGQGLEFLIYFQGNSAPDKSGLPSDRFSAERTGGSVSTLTIQRTQQEDSAVYLCASSLFAGGPTGELFFGEGSRLTVL.

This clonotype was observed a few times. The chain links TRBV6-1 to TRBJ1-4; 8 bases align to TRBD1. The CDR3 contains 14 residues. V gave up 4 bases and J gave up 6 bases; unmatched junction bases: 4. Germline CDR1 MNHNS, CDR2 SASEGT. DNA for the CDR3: TGTGCCAGCAGTGTGACAGGGGACGATGAAAAACTGTTTTTT. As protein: CASSVTGDDEKLFF.

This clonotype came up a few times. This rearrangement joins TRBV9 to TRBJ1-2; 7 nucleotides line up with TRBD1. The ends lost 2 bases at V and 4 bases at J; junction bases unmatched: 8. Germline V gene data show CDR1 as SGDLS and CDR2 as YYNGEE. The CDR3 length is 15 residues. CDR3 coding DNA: TGTGCCAGCAGCGTCCGTCCGGGACAGCTCTATGGCTACACCTTC. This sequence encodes CASSVRPGQLYGYTF.

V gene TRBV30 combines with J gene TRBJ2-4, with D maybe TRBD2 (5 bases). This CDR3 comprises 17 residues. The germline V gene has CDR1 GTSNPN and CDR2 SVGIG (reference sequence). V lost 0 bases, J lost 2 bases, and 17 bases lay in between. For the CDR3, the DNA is TGTGCCTGGAGTGTTGGCCCACTAGTAGTACCCAAAAACATTCAGTACTTC. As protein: CAWSVGPLVVPKNIQYF.

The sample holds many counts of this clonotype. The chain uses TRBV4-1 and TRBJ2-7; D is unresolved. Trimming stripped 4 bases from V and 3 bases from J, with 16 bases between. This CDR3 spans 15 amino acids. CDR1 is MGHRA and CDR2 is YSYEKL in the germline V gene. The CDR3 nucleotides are TGCGCCAGCAGCCCTACTCGTACCGCTGACTACGAGCAGTACTTC. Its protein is CASSPTRTADYEQYF.

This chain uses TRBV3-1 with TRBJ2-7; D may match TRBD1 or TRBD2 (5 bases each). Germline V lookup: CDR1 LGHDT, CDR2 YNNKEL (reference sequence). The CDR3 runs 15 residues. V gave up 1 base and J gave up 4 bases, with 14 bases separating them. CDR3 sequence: CASSQVVGPQYEQYF. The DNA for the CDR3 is TGTGCCAGCAGCCAAGTCGTGGGACCCCAGTACGAGCAGTACTTC.

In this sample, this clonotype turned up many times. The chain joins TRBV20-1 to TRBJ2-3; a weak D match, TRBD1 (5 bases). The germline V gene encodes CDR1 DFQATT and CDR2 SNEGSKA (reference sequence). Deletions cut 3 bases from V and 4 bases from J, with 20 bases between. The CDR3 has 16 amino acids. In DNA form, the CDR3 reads TGCAGTGCTAGGACAAACACAGGCGTTGTATCAGATACGCAGTATTTT. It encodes CSARTNTGVVSDTQYF.

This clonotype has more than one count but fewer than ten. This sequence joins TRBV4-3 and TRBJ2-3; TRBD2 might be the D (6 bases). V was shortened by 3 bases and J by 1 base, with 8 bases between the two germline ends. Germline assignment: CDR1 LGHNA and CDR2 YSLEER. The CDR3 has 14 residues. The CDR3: CASSHASGTDTQYF. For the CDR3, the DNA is TGCGCCAGCAGCCATGCTAGCGGCACAGATACGCAGTATTTT.

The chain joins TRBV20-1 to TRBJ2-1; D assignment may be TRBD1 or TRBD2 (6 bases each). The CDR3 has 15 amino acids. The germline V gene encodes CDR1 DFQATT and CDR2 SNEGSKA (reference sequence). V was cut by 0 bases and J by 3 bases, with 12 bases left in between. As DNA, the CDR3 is TGCAGTGCTAGAGAATCCGGGGGCGACTACAATGAGCAGTTCTTC. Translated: CSARESGGDYNEQFF.

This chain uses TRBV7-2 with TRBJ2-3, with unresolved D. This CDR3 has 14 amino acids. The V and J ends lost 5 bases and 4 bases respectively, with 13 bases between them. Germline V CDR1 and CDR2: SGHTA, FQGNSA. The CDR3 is CASSLDLPADTQYF. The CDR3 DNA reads TGTGCCAGCAGCCTCGACCTGCCAGCAGATACGCAGTATTTT.

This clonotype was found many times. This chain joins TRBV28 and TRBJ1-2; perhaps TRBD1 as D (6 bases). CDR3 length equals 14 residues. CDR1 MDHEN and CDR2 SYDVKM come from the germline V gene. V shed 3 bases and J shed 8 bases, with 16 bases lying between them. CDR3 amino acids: CASSFRDIIRGYTF. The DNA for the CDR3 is TGTGCCAGCAGTTTTCGGGACATCATTCGGGGCTACACCTTC.

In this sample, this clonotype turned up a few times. CDR3 DNA sequence: TGTGCCAGCAGTATACCTCGCGCGAGCGGCTGCGAGCAGTACTTC. Translating it yields CASSIPRASGCEQYF. V gene TRBV6-2 or TRBV6-3 combines with J gene TRBJ2-7, with D perhaps TRBD2 (5 bases). V gave up 5 bases and J gave up 6 bases, with 20 bases separating them. The CDR3 runs 15 residues. Germline lookup yields CDR1 MNHEY and CDR2 SVGEGT.

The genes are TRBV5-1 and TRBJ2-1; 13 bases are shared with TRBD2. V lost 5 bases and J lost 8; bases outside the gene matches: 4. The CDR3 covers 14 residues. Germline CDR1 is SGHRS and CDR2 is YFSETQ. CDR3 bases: TGCGCCAGCAGGACTAGCGGGAGGCAGGATGAGCAGTTCTTC. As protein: CASRTSGRQDEQFF.